One sample yielded the 13 T cell receptor beta chains listed below, sequenced in a study of CD8 T cells in Susac syndrome. Random hexamers were used to reverse transcribe roughly 0.5 to 1 ug of RNA. TCRdb used MiXCR to reprocess the immunoSEQ multiplex PCR reads, holding one entry per CDR3 protein. The sample has some 160,000 distinct CDR3 sequences; approximately 94% are singletons. What was sequenced was CD4+ T cells from PBMCs. These receptors were obtained from a human donor with Susac syndrome.

This clonotype was found once. This chain joins TRBV3-1 and TRBJ2-1, with 9 bases fitting TRBD1. From germline, CDR1 is LGHDT and CDR2 YNNKEL (reference sequence). The V and J ends lost 8 bases and 9 bases, in that order; junction bases with no gene match: 11. CDR3 length: 14 residues. CDR3: CASGGDRVFTEQFF. CDR3 nucleotide sequence: TGTGCCAGCGGAGGGGACAGGGTTTTCACTGAGCAGTTCTTC.

The gene calls are TRBV2 and TRBJ2-1, with D possibly TRBD1 on 7 matching bases. Trimming shortened V by 6 bases and J by 5 bases, and 11 bases separated the two germline ends. The CDR3 is 13 residues long. CDR1 SNHLY and CDR2 FYNNEI come from the germline V gene. CDR3 region: CASSAGQHNEQFF. CDR3 coding DNA: TGTGCCAGCAGCGCGGGACAGCACAATGAGCAGTTCTTC.

The V call is TRBV7-2, the J call TRBJ1-1; no reliable D call. The CDR3 covers 14 residues. Between the trimmed V and J ends, which lost 1 base and 4 bases, there was a span of 10 bases. Germline values: CDR1 SGHTA, CDR2 FQGNSA. Here the CDR3 DNA reads TGTGCCAGCAGCTTAGATATGGGGTTCACTGAAGCTTTCTTT. Protein product: CASSLDMGFTEAFF.

The chain couples TRBV7-3 to TRBJ2-2, with D hard to call. Trimming left V 5 bases short and J 0 bases short, with 7 bases between. This CDR3 is built from 14 residues. Germline CDR1 and CDR2: SGHTA and FQGTGA. DNA for the CDR3: TGTGCCAGCAGCAATAACCCGAACACCGGGGAGCTGTTTTTT. Translated: CASSNNPNTGELFF.

The rearrangement uses TRBV28 and TRBJ2-7, with no clear D. Trimming cost V 7 bases and J 0 bases, with 16 bases left between them. The length of the CDR3 is 15 residues. Germline V gives CDR1 MDHEN, CDR2 SYDVKM. CDR3 residues: CASIRRGVSSYEQYF. CDR3 DNA: TGTGCCAGCATCAGACGCGGCGTCAGCTCCTACGAGCAGTACTTC.

The rearrangement uses TRBV3-1 and TRBJ2-1; D not resolved. Germline CDR1 and CDR2: LGHDT and YNNKEL (reference sequence). The CDR3 length is 13 residues. The V and J ends lost 2 bases and 4 bases respectively, with 6 bases between them. The CDR3 is CASSQMPYNEQFF. In DNA, the CDR3 is TGTGCCAGCAGCCAAATGCCTTACAATGAGCAGTTCTTC.

The rearrangement joins TRBV7-6 to TRBJ1-6, with a weak D call TRBD1 (6 bases). The CDR3 spans 14 residues. Germline V CDR1 and CDR2: SGHVS, FNYEAQ. V lost 5 bases to trimming and J lost 8 bases, with 13 bases between them. This CDR3 reads CASSVGGGDSPLHF. The CDR3 DNA reads TGTGCCAGCAGCGTTGGTGGGGGCGATTCACCCCTCCACTTT.

V usage is TRBV2 and J usage is TRBJ2-7; TRBD1 might be the D (6 bases). Germline V gene data show CDR1 as SNHLY and CDR2 as FYNNEI. The germline V and J ends were trimmed by 4 bases and 10 bases, with 11 bases remaining between them. CDR3 length equals 11 residues. CDR3: CASSAEGTQYF. CDR3 in DNA: TGTGCCAGCAGTGCAGAGGGGACACAGTACTTC.

This rearrangement joins TRBV19 to TRBJ1-3; no clear D. V gave up 10 bases and J gave up 2 bases, with 9 bases separating them. CDR1 LNHDA and CDR2 SQIVND come from the germline V gene (reference sequence). CDR3 length: 12 amino acids. CDR3 residues: CATHTPGNTIYF. CDR3 sequence (DNA): TGTGCCACCCATACCCCTGGAAACACCATATATTTT.

This chain uses TRBV5-1 with TRBJ2-2; D unclear. Germline lookup yields CDR1 SGHRS and CDR2 YFSETQ. The CDR3 spans 15 residues. Deletions cut 1 base from V and 5 bases from J, with 12 bases between. The CDR3 DNA is TGCGCCAGCAGCTTGTCTCTTCCGCCAACCGGGGAGCTGTTTTTT. This codes for CASSLSLPPTGELFF.

V is TRBV29-1 and J is TRBJ1-1, with no clear D. Trimming pared 8 bases from V and 10 bases from J, leaving 17 bases between. From germline, CDR1 is SQVTM and CDR2 ANQGSEA. The CDR3 length is 11 residues. DNA of the CDR3: TGCAGCTCTTCGACCCCCTCCGGAGCTTTCTTT. This gives the protein CSSSTPSGAFF.

The chain uses TRBV15 and TRBJ1-1, with D possibly matching TRBD1 (5 bases). The CDR3 is 15 amino acids. V was clipped by 0 bases and J by 6 bases, with 14 bases between them. Germline assignment: CDR1 LNHNV and CDR2 YYDKDF (reference sequence). CDR3 coding DNA: TGTGCCACCAGCAGAGATGGGCTACCGACAGCTGAAGCTTTCTTT. Translated, it gives CATSRDGLPTAEAFF.

J is TRBJ2-5 and V is TRBV9, with D hard to call. Germline assignment: CDR1 SGDLS and CDR2 YYNGEE. The CDR3 is made up of 15 amino acids. V lost 0 bases and J 2 bases, leaving 11 bases between the germline ends. DNA for the CDR3: TGTGCCAGCAGCGTAGTCGGTCTTATGCAAGAGACCCAGTACTTC. It is translated as CASSVVGLMQETQYF. Drawing the rest from reference TRBV9 and TRBJ2-5, the complete variable domain is DSGVTQTPKHLITATGQRVTLRCSPRSGDLSVYWYQQSLDQGLQFLIQYYNGEERAKGNILERFSAQQFPDLHSELNLSSLELGDSALYFCASSVVGLMQETQYFGPGTRLLVL.